The 7 T cell receptor beta chains below all came from one sample that was sequenced in a study of blood T cell repertoires in COVID-19. Sequenced by immunoSEQ multiplex PCR; TCRdb stores in-frame clones only, minus some. Of about 99,000 clones in the sample, approximately 89% were seen once. The sample taken for sequencing was peripheral blood. Receptors were obtained from a woman of 80 years or more in a cohort sampled during active COVID-19.

The V call is TRBV10-3, the J call TRBJ1-1; the D gene is possibly TRBD1 (6 bases). Trimming left V 4 bases short and J 0 bases short, with 9 bases between. CDR3 length equals 14 residues. Germline CDR1 ENHRY, CDR2 SYGVKD. CDR3 nucleotides: TGTGCCATCAGTGGTACAGGGATGAACACTGAAGCTTTCTTT. This translates into CAISGTGMNTEAFF.

A remark on this clone: At one end, the junction sequence differs from germline, possibly due to a read error. The chain employs TRBV7-7 and TRBJ2-7, with 8 positions matching TRBD2. There are 15 residues in the CDR3. CDR1 SSHAT and CDR2 FNYEAQ come from the germline V gene (reference sequence). CDR3 bases: TGTGCTAGCAGCCCCGGACTAGCACCCTCCTACGAGCAGTACTTC. Residues: CASSPGLAPSYEQYF.

This chain links TRBV27 with TRBJ2-3; D gene uncertain. Trimming took off 7 bases at V and 3 bases at J, with 14 bases between the two ends. In germline, CDR1 is MNHEY, CDR2 SMNVEV (reference sequence). The CDR3 is made up of 14 amino acids. The CDR3 region has the DNA TGTGCCAGCATGAGGAACTTACAAACAGATACGCAGTATTTT. Encoded protein: CASMRNLQTDTQYF.

The CDR3 DNA reads as TGTGCCAGCAGCCAAGGCGGGACAGGGGTAAACACCATATATTTT. Amino acid sequence: CASSQGGTGVNTIYF. This chain uses TRBV3-1 (or the pseudogene TRBV3-2) with TRBJ1-3; 10 nucleotides agree with TRBD1. Germline loops: CDR1 LGHDT, CDR2 YNNKEL (reference sequence). V lost 1 base to trimming and J lost 6 bases; unmatched junction nucleotides: 3. The CDR3 totals 15 residues.

The chain employs TRBV10-3 and TRBJ2-1, with 9 bases that match TRBD2. The CDR3 runs 15 residues. Germline values: CDR1 ENHRY, CDR2 SYGVKD. V lost 6 bases, J lost 7 bases, and 10 bases stayed unmatched. The CDR3 bases are TGTGCCATCAGGAATTTAGCGGGAGTTCAGAATGAGCAGTTCTTC. The encoded protein is CAIRNLAGVQNEQFF.

The chain has TRBV10-3 and TRBJ2-2; D not resolved. The CDR3 loop spans 13 amino acids. Germline CDR1 reads ENHRY; CDR2 reads SYGVKD. Trimming stripped 6 bases from V and 3 bases from J, with 8 bases between. CDR3 DNA: TGTGCCATCAGCGAGGCGGACACCGGGGAGCTGTTTTTT. It translates to CAISEADTGELFF.

The chain links TRBV27 to TRBJ2-1; 13 bases are a match to TRBD2. CDR3 length: 13 amino acids. V lost 10 bases, J lost 7 bases, and 4 bases stayed unmatched. Germline CDR1 and CDR2: MNHEY and SMNVEV (reference sequence). CDR3 nucleotides: TGTGCCACCGGACTAGCGGGAGTGAATGAGCAGTTCTTC. Amino acid sequence: CATGLAGVNEQFF.